What follows are 17 T cell receptor beta chains derived from one specimen sequenced in a study of OX40 agonist ivuxolimab in advanced cancers. Repertoires were generated with immunoSEQ multiplex PCR, while TCRdb's copy carries only in-frame clones and drops some. This table has some 100,000 clones, around 80% appearing once. Specimen: CD4+ or CD8+ T cells sorted from blood, collected in a trial of the OX40 agonist ivuxolimab. The receptors stem from an adult with an advanced solid tumor such as melanoma, head and neck, liver or kidney cancer.

The genes are TRBV19 and TRBJ1-5, with a possible D match to TRBD1 (5 bases). Germline values: CDR1 LNHDA, CDR2 SQIVND (reference sequence). The ends were cut back, 10 bases at V and 0 bases at J, with 19 bases in the middle. This CDR3 is 16 amino acids long. CDR3 loop: CATQGASGFSNQPQHF. Here the CDR3 DNA reads TGTGCCACCCAGGGTGCCTCGGGCTTTAGCAATCAGCCCCAGCATTTT.

The chain uses TRBV6-1 and TRBJ1-5; D uncertain. Trimming cost V 4 bases and J 8 bases, with 12 bases left between them. The CDR3 has 13 residues. Germline CDR1 MNHNS, CDR2 SASEGT. The CDR3 DNA reads as TGTGCCAGCAGTGTTAGCGGGTTCGAGCCCCAGCATTTT. Protein sequence: CASSVSGFEPQHF.

The J gene is TRBJ1-1, the V gene TRBV11-3; possible D gene TRBD1, 5 bases. The CDR3 is 13 residues long. Germline V gene lookup returns CDR1 SGHNT and CDR2 YENEEA. Trimming removed 4 bases from V and 2 bases from J, with 8 bases in between. The DNA for the CDR3 is TGTGCCAGCAGCTCGGGACTTAACACTGAAGCTTTCTTT. Protein sequence: CASSSGLNTEAFF.

This clone occurred once. This sequence joins TRBV7-2 and TRBJ1-2; a possible D gene is TRBD1 (6 bases). The germline CDR1 and CDR2 sequences are SGHTA and FQGNSA. The CDR3 contains 14 residues. Between the trimmed V and J ends, which lost 3 bases and 4 bases, there was a span of 12 bases. The CDR3 DNA reads as TGTGCCAGCAGCTTTCCTACAGGGATCTATGGCTACACCTTC. Residues: CASSFPTGIYGYTF.

V gene TRBV4-1 combines with J gene TRBJ2-5; a weak D match, TRBD1 (6 bases). The CDR3 sequence is 15 residues long. Germline CDR1 reads MGHRA; CDR2 reads YSYEKL. V gave up 4 bases and J gave up 5 bases, with 17 bases separating them. Here the CDR3 DNA reads TGCGCCAGCAGCCGAGCAGGGGTGGGGACCGAGACCCAGTACTTC. Protein product: CASSRAGVGTETQYF.

V and J are TRBV7-3 and TRBJ1-6, with no clear D. Germline CDR1 SGHTA, CDR2 FQGTGA. V lost 4 bases and J 7 bases, leaving 8 bases between the germline ends. The CDR3 loop spans 13 amino acids. The CDR3 is CASSSQANSPLHF. The DNA for the CDR3 is TGTGCCAGCAGCTCTCAGGCGAATTCACCCCTCCACTTT.

The CDR3 sequence: CASSLGQGLSQPQHF. The CDR3 region has the DNA TGTGCCAGCAGTCTTGGACAGGGCTTGAGTCAGCCCCAGCATTTT. The J gene is TRBJ1-5, the V gene TRBV28, with 8 bases lining up with TRBD1. Germline values: CDR1 MDHEN, CDR2 SYDVKM. V gave up 5 bases and J gave up 6 bases; unmatched junction bases: 9. CDR3 size: 15 residues.

The chain employs TRBV27 and TRBJ2-1; TRBD2 agrees at 11 bases. The trim removed 7 bases at V and 2 bases at J, leaving 7 bases unmatched. The germline V gene encodes CDR1 MNHEY and CDR2 SMNVEV (reference sequence). The CDR3 is 16 residues long. CDR3 nucleotides: TGTGCCAGCAACCCTCCACTAGCGGGAGCCTACAATGAGCAGTTCTTC. Translation gives CASNPPLAGAYNEQFF.

The rearrangement uses TRBV13 and TRBJ2-5; D uncertain. The germline V gene has CDR1 PRHDT and CDR2 FYEKMQ (reference sequence). The CDR3 contains 14 residues. The V and J ends lost 1 base and 2 bases respectively, with 8 bases between them. The CDR3 reads CASSLVNSQETQYF. The DNA of the CDR3 is TGTGCCAGCAGCTTAGTAAACAGTCAAGAGACCCAGTACTTC.

This chain uses TRBV19 with TRBJ2-7, with a tentative D call TRBD2 (6 bases). Per the germline V gene, CDR1 is LNHDA and CDR2 is SQIVND (reference sequence). The V end lost 3 bases, the J end lost 3 bases, and 15 bases lay between the germline ends. The CDR3 length is 15 residues. The CDR3 reads CASSIREKGLYEQYF. In DNA, the CDR3 is TGTGCCAGTAGTATCCGGGAGAAGGGGCTCTACGAGCAGTACTTC.

This clone was seen only a few times. The chain employs TRBV28 and TRBJ1-1, with D unclear. Trimming left V 4 bases short and J 8 bases short, with 8 bases between. Germline CDR1 reads MDHEN; CDR2 reads SYDVKM. The CDR3 loop spans 11 amino acids. The CDR3 protein is CASSSDKEAFF. In DNA, the CDR3 is TGTGCCAGCAGTTCCGACAAGGAAGCTTTCTTT.

DNA of the CDR3: TGTGCCAGTAGTATAATGGGACTGAGCGATGAGCAGTTCTTC. Protein: CASSIMGLSDEQFF. This sequence joins TRBV19 and TRBJ2-1, with D perhaps TRBD2 (6 bases). Germline V gene lookup returns CDR1 LNHDA and CDR2 SQIVND (reference sequence). There are 14 residues in the CDR3. V dropped 2 bases and J dropped 8 bases, with 13 bases sitting between them. The entire variable domain, with the rest obtained from reference TRBV19 and TRBJ2-1, is as follows: DGGITQSPKYLFRKEGQNVTLSCEQNLNHDAMYWYRQDPGQGLRLIYYSQIVNDFQKGDIAEGYSVSREKKESFPLTVTSAQKNPTAFYLCASSIMGLSDEQFFGPGTRLTVL.

This chain connects TRBV5-4 to TRBJ2-3; D is possibly TRBD1 or TRBD2 (7 bases each). V dropped 4 bases and J dropped 2 bases, with 17 bases sitting between them. The CDR3 runs 16 residues. Per the germline V gene, CDR1 is SGHNT and CDR2 is YYREEE (reference sequence). CDR3 sequence: CASSPQGGGPTDTQYF. The CDR3 DNA sequence: TGTGCCAGCAGCCCGCAGGGAGGGGGCCCCACAGATACGCAGTATTTT.

This chain uses TRBV2 with TRBJ2-1; TRBD2 agrees at 7 bases. Germline CDR1 is SNHLY and CDR2 is FYNNEI. CDR3 length: 12 amino acids. Trimming removed 6 bases from V and 8 bases from J; junction bases left unmatched: 4. CDR3 sequence: CASRAGVDEQFF. CDR3 bases: TGTGCCAGCAGGGCGGGGGTAGATGAGCAGTTCTTC.

The chain combines TRBV10-2 with TRBJ1-5, with TRBD1 matching 11 bases. This CDR3 region has 16 residues. The germline CDR1 and CDR2 sequences are WSHSY and SAAADI. The V and J ends lost 4 bases and 1 base, in that order; junction bases with no gene match: 3. In nucleotides, the CDR3 is TGCGCCAGCAGTGGGACAGGGGGCGCGAGCAATCAGCCCCAGCATTTT. Its translation is CASSGTGGASNQPQHF.

The rearrangement uses TRBV10-3 and TRBJ2-7; 7 bases align to TRBD1. V lost 8 bases and J lost 6; bases outside the gene matches: 4. Germline-derived CDR1 and CDR2 are ENHRY and SYGVKD. The CDR3 totals 11 residues. The CDR3 loop reads CAIERTGEQYF. For the CDR3, the DNA is TGTGCCATCGAACGGACAGGCGAGCAGTACTTC.

As DNA, the CDR3 is TGTGCCAGTACCCCCGAGGGGCGGCGAGGCTACACCTTC. Residues: CASTPEGRRGYTF. The chain joins TRBV19 to TRBJ1-2; tentatively, D is TRBD1 (5 bases). Germline V gives CDR1 LNHDA, CDR2 SQIVND (reference sequence). The CDR3 has 13 amino acids. With 7 bases removed from V and 8 bases from J, the gap between germline ends came to 17 bases.